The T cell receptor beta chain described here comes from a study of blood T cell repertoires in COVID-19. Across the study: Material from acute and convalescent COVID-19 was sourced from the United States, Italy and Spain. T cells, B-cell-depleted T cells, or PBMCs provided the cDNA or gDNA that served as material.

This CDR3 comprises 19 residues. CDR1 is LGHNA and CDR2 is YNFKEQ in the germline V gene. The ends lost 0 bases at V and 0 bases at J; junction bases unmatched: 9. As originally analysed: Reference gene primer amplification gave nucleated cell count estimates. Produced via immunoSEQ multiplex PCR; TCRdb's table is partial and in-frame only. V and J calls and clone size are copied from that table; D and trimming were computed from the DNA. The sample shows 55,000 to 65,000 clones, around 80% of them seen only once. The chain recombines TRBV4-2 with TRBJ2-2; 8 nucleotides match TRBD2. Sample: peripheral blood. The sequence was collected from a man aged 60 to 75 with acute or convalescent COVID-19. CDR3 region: CASSQESSGGAPNTGELFF. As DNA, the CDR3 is TGTGCCAGCAGCCAAGAATCGAGCGGGGGTGCGCCGAACACCGGGGAGCTGTTTTTT.